The text below deals with one TCR beta chain. Its antigen is not yet known. No qualities accompany the bases; no much larger clone lies one base away. TCRbeta CDR3 regions were amplified from genomic DNA using the immunoSEQ Assay, a bias-controlled multiplex PCR. As for how the authors treated the data: The number of nucleated cells in each sample was estimated from the amplification of reference gene primers within the assay. Sequence reads were collapsed and filtered to measure the absolute abundance of every unique TCRbeta CDR3 rearrangement. Productive Simpson clonality was computed per sample as the square root of Simpson's diversity index over productive rearrangements. The clones in this table, taken by TCRdb from immuneACCESS, are in-frame only. Not every clone is retained; where verified, under half of the shortfall comes from an unresolved V gene, and the cause of the rest is unknown. The V and J calls and clone size were taken over from that table, and D and trimming were inferred from the DNA. Present in this sample are about 88,000 clones, around nine tenths of which were seen just once. Together, the top ten hold over 2.5% of the sample.

The data were obtained in a study of blood T cell repertoires in COVID-19 (dated by TCRdb to about 2020). About the study as a whole: Samples covering the acute and convalescent phases of COVID-19 were provided by collaborators in the United States, Italy and Spain. Samples were obtained from the ongoing ImmuneRACE study (first 160 participants) and from about 1,300 subjects provided by 6 global collaborators. The prospective study material was composed of cDNA or gDNA derived from T cells, B-cell-depleted T cells, or PBMCs. Deeply sampled blood TCRbeta repertoires from subjects exposed to, actively infected with, or recovered from COVID-19 were included in the dataset. Sample metadata almost always included a de-identified subject ID, COVID-19 status, age in years and sex. The repertoires were released in a freely available public database meant as a resource for research on the immune response to SARS-CoV-2. Where HLA class I and class II types were available, the types were taken from metadata supplied by the sample provider, not from assay-based typing.

The CDR3 spans 20 residues, from the cysteine through the phenylalanine. Only CDR3 DNA remains: 60 bases, in frame from the first base. The germline V gene supplies CDR1 LGHNA and CDR2 YSLEER. V lost 2 bases and J lost 0 bases; the stretch between them is 25 bases long. Overall study outcomes, separate from this receptor: How much clinical and demographic metadata was included differed by source and by participant, and the metadata was provided uncurated.

Collaborating institutions collected whole blood in K2EDTA tubes following their own protocols. For TCRbeta analysis, collaborators shipped samples as frozen whole blood, isolated PBMCs, or DNA extracted from either of those sample types. The TCR sequence derives from a woman aged 80 or over with acute or convalescent COVID-19. Recombination connected TRBV4-3 to TRBJ1-2, with no confident D gene call. Sequencing input: peripheral blood. This receptor carries the CDR3 CASSQSLVAAEFNSNYGYTF. The DNA sequence follows: TGCGCCAGCAGCCAATCGTTGGTCGCCGCGGAATTTAATTCTAACTATGGCTACACCTTC.